This T cell receptor (beta chain) derives from a study of regulatory T cells in long-lasting Graves disease. The time point denotes: persistent/refractory GD, antithyroid drugs over 5 years with positive TRAb. PBMCs provided the RNA from which the TCR library was made. Peripheral blood, at 7.5 to 9 milliliters, went into EDTA tubes. This clonotype has at least ten counts. For TCR beta, libraries came from iRepertoire HTBI primers and Arm-PCR of CDR3 regions. Per the study methods: From all samples, identification returned 12 to 15 TRBJ and approximately 63 TRBV segments. TCRdb re-called the multiplex PCR reads with MiXCR, one entry per CDR3 protein. None of the V and J calls come from the authors' own analysis; TCRdb made them. Of about 450,000 distinct CDR3 sequences detected, less than 25% appear once; the ten largest clones hold about a quarter. This clonotype was sampled from a female donor with Graves disease. The sequencing used peripheral blood mononuclear cells (PBMCs), collected when the disease was refractory, from a patient treated with antithyroid drugs.

CDR3 amino acids: CSADTGTSGDQETQYF. The CDR3 nucleotides read TGCAGTGCAGACACTGGGACTAGCGGAGACCAAGAGACCCAGTACTTC. The chain employs TRBV20-1 and TRBJ2-5; 11 nucleotides agree with TRBD2. Germline V CDR1 and CDR2: DFQATT, SNEGSKA (reference sequence). This CDR3 contains 16 residues. The trim removed 6 bases at V and 0 bases at J, leaving 9 bases unmatched.